This TCR beta chain was sequenced for a study of blood T cells in healthy people across ages. Drawn from each donor were 8.5 to 10 milliliters of peripheral blood. Alongside a J-beta primer mix, a sample-barcoded 5' primer served in a second PCR lasting roughly 7 to 12 cycles. From the 5' RACE reads, TCRdb called clonotypes with MiXCR, one entry per CDR3 protein. The sample yields hundreds of thousands of distinct CDR3 sequences, 58% seen once. Details on this clonotype: Its target is not known.

Germline CDR1 reads MNHEY; CDR2 reads SVGEGT. There are 15 residues in the CDR3. Study results and limitations: Lack of knowledge of donor CMV status possibly confounded expanded clonotype changes.

Sequenced material: blood. This sequence was found in a man younger than 40 in good health. V usage is TRBV6-2 or TRBV6-3 and J usage is TRBJ2-1; 9 bases agree with TRBD1. The tail of the sequence fits TRBJ2-7 better, so the J call may be wrong. The CDR3 sequence is CASKESGQGTGEQYF. Written as DNA, the CDR3 is TGTGCCAGCAAGGAATCGGGACAGGGTACCGGCGAGCAGTACTTC.